The 25 T cell receptor beta chains presented below share a single source sample, sequenced in a study of tumor-infiltrating lymphocytes in oesophageal squamous cell carcinoma. TCRdb re-called the PCR reads with MiXCR, one entry per CDR3 protein. Here the sample spans some 10,000 distinct CDR3 sequences, about 60% being singletons. Material: esophageal tumor tissue. The receptors were gathered from a female donor with esophageal squamous cell carcinoma.

The chain links TRBV7-3 to TRBJ2-2; TRBD2 aligns across 14 bases. There are 19 residues in the CDR3. V lost 5 bases and J lost 0; bases outside the gene matches: 8. Germline-derived CDR1 and CDR2 are SGHTA and FQGTGA. The CDR3 reads CASSPGLAGAHPNTGELFF. DNA for the CDR3: TGTGCCAGCAGCCCGGGACTAGCGGGGGCCCACCCGAACACCGGGGAGCTGTTTTTT. The full variable domain, rest sourced from reference TRBV7-3 and TRBJ2-2, is GAGVSQTPSNKVTEKGKYVELRCDPISGHTALYWYRQSLGQGPEFLIYFQGTGAADDSGLPNDRFFAVRPEGSVSTLKIQRTERGDSAVYLCASSPGLAGAHPNTGELFFGEGSRLTVL.

The V call is TRBV7-9, the J call TRBJ2-5, with D unclear. There are 14 residues in the CDR3. V lost 5 bases and J lost 5, with 15 bases in between. The germline CDR1 and CDR2 sequences are SEHNR and FQNEAQ (reference sequence). The CDR3 coding sequence is TGTGCCAGCAGCGCCCAAACGAATGCGGAGACCCAGTACTTC. It codes for CASSAQTNAETQYF.

This clonotype was counted only a few times. The chain joins TRBV7-2 to TRBJ1-2; 8 bases align to TRBD1. The CDR3 runs 15 residues. The V and J ends lost 5 bases and 1 base, in that order; junction bases with no gene match: 6. In germline, CDR1 is SGHTA, CDR2 FQGNSA. This chain's CDR3 is CASSPQGASNYGYTF. CDR3 sequence (DNA): TGTGCCAGCAGCCCGCAGGGGGCGAGTAACTATGGCTACACCTTC.

The chain uses TRBV24-1 and TRBJ2-4; the match to TRBD2 covers 14 bases. Germline assignment: CDR1 KGHDR and CDR2 SFDVKD. The V and J ends lost 4 bases and 13 bases, in that order; junction bases with no gene match: 17. This CDR3 is built from 18 residues. The CDR3 region is CATSDSGTSGGLGYEQYF. The CDR3 region has the DNA TGTGCCACCAGTGACTCCGGGACTAGCGGGGGCCTGGGGTATGAGCAGTACTTC.

In its sample, this clonotype was seen once. This rearrangement joins TRBV11-1 to TRBJ2-1; 15 bases fit TRBD2. The DNA end favors TRBJ2-5, so the J call may be wrong. The CDR3 contains 17 residues. The V gene's germline CDR1 is SGHAT and CDR2 FQDESV (reference sequence). The CDR3 DNA is TGTGCCAGCAGCTATGGACTAGCGGGGGGGCAGATAGAGACCCAGTACTTC. Its translation is CASSYGLAGGQIETQYF.

In this sample, this clonotype turned up a few times. The chain has TRBV7-3 and TRBJ2-5, with 7 bases lining up with TRBD2. Germline V CDR1 and CDR2: SGHTA, FQGTGA. Unmatched junction bases numbered 12, after V lost 1 base and J lost 7 bases. The length of the CDR3 is 16 residues. The CDR3 DNA reads as TGTGCCAGCAGCTTAATGGCAGGGACTACCCAGGGGACCCAGTACTTC. Amino acids: CASSLMAGTTQGTQYF.

The rearrangement links TRBV5-1 to TRBJ2-1; 8 nucleotides match TRBD2. V lost 0 bases, J lost 9 bases, and 8 bases stayed unmatched. Germline CDR1 reads SGHRS; CDR2 reads YFSETQ. The CDR3 runs 15 residues. The CDR3 loop is CASSLDGLAGTEQFF. The CDR3 DNA follows: TGCGCCAGCAGCTTGGACGGACTAGCTGGGACTGAGCAGTTCTTC.

In this sample, this clonotype turned up a few times. The chain carries TRBV7-6 and TRBJ2-2; D is tentatively TRBD1 or TRBD2 (5 bases each). In germline, CDR1 is SGHVS, CDR2 FNYEAQ. This CDR3 has 16 residues. Trimming took 5 bases from V and 0 from J, leaving 13 bases between them. The CDR3 DNA sequence: TGTGCCAGCAGCGCCTCCGGGACGGCGAACACCGGGGAGCTGTTTTTT. It is translated as CASSASGTANTGELFF.

This sequence joins TRBV11-2 and TRBJ2-5; D uncertain. The J call may be faulty, since TRBJ2-7 better matches the DNA end. The germline V gene encodes CDR1 SGHAT and CDR2 FQNNGV. The CDR3 totals 12 residues. CDR3 sequence: CASSASRYEQYF. CDR3 in DNA: TGTGCCAGCAGCGCGTCCCGCTACGAGCAGTACTTC.

The gene calls are TRBV7-4 and TRBJ2-7; maybe TRBD1 (5 bases). From germline, CDR1 is SGHVT and CDR2 SQSDAQ. V shed 6 bases and J shed 2 bases, with 17 bases lying between them. The CDR3 length is 15 residues. CDR3 sequence reads: CASSPQGRRPYEQYF. The CDR3 nucleotides read TGTGCCAGCAGTCCGCAGGGCCGTCGTCCCTACGAGCAGTACTTC.

V usage is TRBV11-2 and J usage is TRBJ2-1, with 10 bases matching TRBD2. V lost 3 bases, J lost 8 bases, and 7 bases stayed unmatched. This CDR3 is 15 amino acids long. The V gene's germline CDR1 is SGHAT and CDR2 FQNNGV. The CDR3 is CASSFRTSGSDEQFF. CDR3 nucleotide sequence: TGTGCCAGCAGCTTCCGGACTAGCGGATCGGATGAGCAGTTCTTC. Filled out from reference TRBV11-2 and TRBJ2-1, the complete variable domain reads EAGVAQSPRYKIIEKRQSVAFWCNPISGHATLYWYQQILGQGPKLLIQFQNNGVVDDSQLPKDRFSAERLKGVDSTLKIQPAKLEDSAVYLCASSFRTSGSDEQFFGPGTRLTVL.

The chain has TRBV7-1 and TRBJ2-1; possible D gene TRBD1, 5 bases. TRBV7-1 is sorted into the ORF group, with uncertain function. The CDR3 extends over 16 amino acids. Trimming took 3 bases from V and 2 from J, leaving 14 bases between them. The CDR3 nucleotides are TGTGCCAGCAGCTCGATAGGACACACCACCTACAATGAGCAGTTCTTC. It codes for CASSSIGHTTYNEQFF.

This clonotype was counted once. The rearrangement joins TRBV7-9 to TRBJ2-3, with D possibly matching TRBD2 (6 bases). The germline gives CDR1 SEHNR, CDR2 FQNEAQ (reference sequence). This CDR3 is built from 15 residues. V dropped 5 bases and J dropped 0 bases, with 12 bases sitting between them. The CDR3 nucleotides are TGTGCCAGCAGCCGGGACTTTATTAGCACAGATACGCAGTATTTT. This sequence encodes CASSRDFISTDTQYF. Filled out from reference TRBV7-9 and TRBJ2-3, the complete variable domain reads DTGVSQNPRHKITKRGQNVTFRCDPISEHNRLYWYRQTLGQGPEFLTYFQNEAQLEKSRLLSDRFSAERPKGSFSTLEIQRTEQGDSAMYLCASSRDFISTDTQYFGPGTRLTVL.

This clonotype appeared a few times. The V gene is TRBV27, the J gene TRBJ1-1; D unclear. Per germline, CDR1 MNHEY and CDR2 SMNVEV (reference sequence). This CDR3 contains 15 residues. V was trimmed by 2 bases and J by 1 base, leaving 11 bases between them. CDR3 protein: CASSLGSAGNTEAFF. DNA for the CDR3: TGTGCCAGCAGTTTAGGTTCAGCAGGGAACACTGAAGCTTTCTTT.

The chain recombines TRBV10-3 with TRBJ2-5, with 8 nucleotides matching TRBD2. The J call may be faulty, since TRBJ2-1 better matches the DNA end. The CDR3 totals 15 residues. Looked up from germline, CDR1 is ENHRY and CDR2 is SYGVKD. The CDR3 is CAIRIDSGAYNEQFF. CDR3 nucleotides: TGTGCCATCAGAATCGATAGCGGGGCCTACAATGAGCAGTTCTTC.

The chain links TRBV7-8 to TRBJ2-5, with D tentatively TRBD2 (5 bases). This CDR3 has 11 residues. The V and J ends lost 3 bases and 7 bases respectively, with 6 bases between them. CDR1 and CDR2 from the germline V gene are SGHVS and FQNEAQ. CDR3 DNA: TGTGCCAGCAGCTTTCGGGGGACCCAGTACTTC. It encodes CASSFRGTQYF.

The rearrangement links TRBV24-1 to TRBJ2-3; D is unclear. CDR1 is KGHDR and CDR2 is SFDVKD in the germline V gene. Trimming left V 2 bases short and J 2 bases short, with 16 bases between. This CDR3 has 17 amino acids. This CDR3 is CATSDSARTEDTDTQYF. The CDR3 DNA is TGTGCCACCAGTGATTCTGCTCGGACGGAAGACACAGATACGCAGTATTTT.

The chain recombines TRBV7-2 with TRBJ2-3; TRBD2 might be the D (6 bases). The V and J ends lost 0 bases and 4 bases respectively, with 11 bases between them. Germline-derived CDR1 and CDR2 are SGHTA and FQGNSA. CDR3 length: 15 amino acids. The CDR3 is CASSLAGSRADTQYF. The CDR3 coding sequence is TGTGCCAGCAGCTTAGCCGGGAGTCGGGCAGATACGCAGTATTTT.

This clonotype rates as medium-sized (0.01 to 0.1%). A much larger clone differs from this one at a single base, so this may be a read error. The V gene is TRBV24-1, the J gene TRBJ2-5; TRBD1 matches at 7 bases. This CDR3 region has 17 residues. Unmatched junction bases numbered 21, after V lost 4 bases and J lost 11 bases. The germline CDR1 and CDR2 sequences are KGHDR and SFDVKD. The CDR3 nucleotides are TGTGCCACCAGTGACCATCGGACAGGTTGGGTTTACAATGAGCAGTACTTC. Protein: CATSDHRTGWVYNEQYF.

The V call is TRBV7-3, the J call TRBJ2-5; the match to TRBD1 covers 9 bases. Per germline, CDR1 SGHTA and CDR2 FQGTGA. CDR3 length: 15 residues. The trim removed 3 bases at V and 5 bases at J, leaving 7 bases unmatched. The CDR3 sequence is CASSFLGQGSETQYF. The CDR3 nucleotides read TGTGCCAGCAGCTTCCTTGGACAGGGGAGTGAGACCCAGTACTTC.

This clonotype came up a few times. J is TRBJ2-1 and V is TRBV28, with 16 positions matching TRBD2. Germline CDR1 reads MDHEN; CDR2 reads SYDVKM. The CDR3 contains 16 residues. The V and J ends lost 4 bases and 9 bases, in that order; junction bases with no gene match: 6. CDR3 region: CASSSLGTSGRVEQFF. CDR3 nucleotide sequence: TGTGCCAGCAGTTCCTTGGGGACTAGCGGGAGGGTTGAGCAGTTCTTC.

This clonotype was detected ten times or more. A much larger clone is a single base away; this may be a read error. The chain recombines TRBV6-1 with TRBJ1-2; possible D gene TRBD1, 5 bases. The CDR3 contains 14 residues. The germline V gene encodes CDR1 MNHNS and CDR2 SASEGT. DNA of the CDR3: TGTGCCAGCAGTGTGGCGGGGGAAATACATGGCTACAACTTC. Its protein product is CASSVAGEIHGYNF.

The chain uses TRBV7-6 and TRBJ2-7; 8 bases align to TRBD2. The CDR3 runs to 15 residues. Germline CDR1 is SGHVS and CDR2 is FNYEAQ. V dropped 5 bases and J dropped 3; count of bases not matched to a gene: 9. CDR3 sequence reads: CASSVSSGLYYEQYF. The DNA of the CDR3 is TGTGCCAGCAGCGTCTCTAGCGGGCTCTACTACGAGCAGTACTTC.

A single count supports this clonotype. This chain connects TRBV7-2 to TRBJ2-3, with 7 positions matching TRBD2. The J call may be faulty, since TRBJ2-5 better matches the DNA end. Germline V lookup: CDR1 SGHTA, CDR2 FQGNSA. This CDR3 is 14 amino acids long. The CDR3: CASSPEGGKETQYF. CDR3 nucleotides: TGTGCCAGCAGCCCCGAGGGAGGGAAAGAGACCCAGTACTTC.

This clonotype was found many times. CDR3 in amino acids: CASSRTSKGEKLFF. DNA of the CDR3: TGTGCCAGTAGCCGGACCTCCAAAGGTGAAAAACTGTTTTTT. The chain recombines TRBV19 with TRBJ1-4, with D unclear. The CDR3 runs to 14 residues. The germline V gene has CDR1 LNHDA and CDR2 SQIVND (reference sequence). Trimming removed 6 bases from V and 7 bases from J, with 15 bases in between.